The TCR beta chain under discussion was sequenced for a study of OX40 agonist ivuxolimab in advanced cancers. For the study at large: Averaging 60 years in age, with a range of about 23 to 85, the cohort was about 83% male. Two cutaneous melanoma patients and one hepatocellular carcinoma patient, three in all, had partial responses. Points from the study as a whole: Relatively little clonal expansion, among the lowest observed, appeared in partial responders at 0.1-3.0 mg/kg.

CDR1 and CDR2 from the germline V gene are LGHNA and YSLEER. CDR3 length equals 16 residues. Trimming took 0 bases from V and 2 from J, leaving 11 bases between them. With regard to this clone: Its target is not known.

Exclusion of a patient followed from autoimmune disease history or systemic immunosuppression. The data were produced by immunoSEQ multiplex PCR, yet TCRdb's version contains in-frame clones alone and is incomplete. Among around 77,000 clones listed, about 85% were seen once. J is TRBJ2-1 and V is TRBV4-3; maybe TRBD2 (6 bases). The sequence was obtained from an adult with an advanced solid tumor such as melanoma, head and neck, liver or kidney cancer. Sequences were derived from CD4+ or CD8+ T cells sorted from blood, sampled in a trial of the OX40 agonist ivuxolimab. The DNA for the CDR3 is TGCGCCAGCAGCCAAGATTTAGCGGCCACCTACAATGAGCAGTTCTTC. Translated, it gives CASSQDLAATYNEQFF.